One T cell receptor (beta chain) is described in this entry. The V gene's germline CDR1 is SEHNR and CDR2 FQNEAQ (reference sequence). J lost 5 bases, V lost 3 bases, and 9 bases had no gene match. The CDR3 loop spans 18 amino acids. Cohort placement rested on clinical history that participants reported themselves. The sample belongs to a study of blood T cell repertoires in COVID-19. Across the whole study: The United States, Italy and Spain were the sources of the acute and convalescent COVID-19 samples. PBMCs, B-cell-depleted T cells, or T cells provided the cDNA or gDNA that made up the material.

Measured with immunoSEQ multiplex PCR; TCRdb has only the in-frame clones, and not every one. Seen here are fewer than 350,000 clones, around 89% observed once, and the top ten hold 1.7%. The receptor was isolated from a woman aged 18 to 35 with acute COVID-19. The rearrangement links TRBV7-9 to TRBJ2-1; 14 bases are shared with TRBD2. Sequencing was performed on PBMCs or T cells enriched from blood (not recorded which). The CDR3 DNA follows: TGTGCCAGCAGCTTTCCGGGACTAGCGGGAGCCCTAGACAATGAGCAGTTCTTC. Translation gives CASSFPGLAGALDNEQFF.